One sample yielded the 2 T cell receptor beta chains listed below, sequenced in a study of identical twins. TCRdb re-derived calls from the 5' RACE reads in MiXCR, one entry per CDR3 protein. The table lists about 1.7 million distinct CDR3 sequences, around 29% of them singletons. The sample comprised cord blood. Receptors were obtained from a newborn girl in good health.

The chain uses TRBV10-3 and TRBJ1-5; D remains unclear. In germline, CDR1 is ENHRY, CDR2 SYGVKD. There are 15 residues in the CDR3. V was clipped by 6 bases and J by 0 bases, with 12 bases between them. The CDR3 bases are TGTGCCATCAGGTCGGACGGAACTAGCAATCAGCCCCAGCATTTT. This gives the protein CAIRSDGTSNQPQHF.

Note on this clonotype: This may come from a read error, since a much larger clone is one base off. This chain connects TRBV29-1 to TRBJ2-1, with D tentatively TRBD1 (6 bases). Trimming shortened V by 1 base and J by 9 bases, and 16 bases separated the two germline ends. CDR1 and CDR2 (germline): SQVTM, ANQGSEA. The CDR3 is made up of 14 amino acids. CDR3 sequence reads: CSVEARGQHSEQFF. Here the CDR3 DNA reads TGCAGCGTTGAAGCGCGAGGACAGCACAGTGAGCAGTTCTTC.